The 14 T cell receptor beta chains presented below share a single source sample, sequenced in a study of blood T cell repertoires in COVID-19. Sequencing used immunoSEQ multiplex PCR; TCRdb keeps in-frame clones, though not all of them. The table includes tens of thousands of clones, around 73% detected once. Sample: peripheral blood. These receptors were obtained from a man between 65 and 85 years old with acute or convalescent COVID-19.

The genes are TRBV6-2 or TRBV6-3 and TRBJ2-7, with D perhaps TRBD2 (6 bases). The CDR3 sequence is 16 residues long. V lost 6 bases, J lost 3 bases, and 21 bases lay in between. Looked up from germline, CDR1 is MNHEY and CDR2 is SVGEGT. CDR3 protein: CASSRYRTGRYYEQYF. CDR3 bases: TGTGCCAGCAGCCGATACCGAACCGGGAGATACTACGAGCAGTACTTC.

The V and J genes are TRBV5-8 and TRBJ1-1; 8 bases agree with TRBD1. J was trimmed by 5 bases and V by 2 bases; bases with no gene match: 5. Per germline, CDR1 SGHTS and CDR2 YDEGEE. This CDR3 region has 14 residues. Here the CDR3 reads CASSLRTGLTEAFF. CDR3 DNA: TGTGCCAGCAGCTTAAGGACAGGGTTGACTGAAGCTTTCTTT.

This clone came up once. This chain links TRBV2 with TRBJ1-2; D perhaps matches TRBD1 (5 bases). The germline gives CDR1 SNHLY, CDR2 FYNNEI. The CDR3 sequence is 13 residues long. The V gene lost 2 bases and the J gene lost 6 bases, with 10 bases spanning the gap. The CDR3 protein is CASSEFRVDGYTF. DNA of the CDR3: TGTGCCAGCAGTGAATTCAGGGTTGATGGCTACACCTTC.

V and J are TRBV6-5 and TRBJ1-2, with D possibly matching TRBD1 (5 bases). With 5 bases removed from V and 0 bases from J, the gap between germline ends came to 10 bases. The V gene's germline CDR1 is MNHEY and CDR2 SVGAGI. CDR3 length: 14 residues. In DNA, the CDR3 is TGTGCCAGCAGTCCCGGGGGGTCTAACTATGGCTACACCTTC. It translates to CASSPGGSNYGYTF.

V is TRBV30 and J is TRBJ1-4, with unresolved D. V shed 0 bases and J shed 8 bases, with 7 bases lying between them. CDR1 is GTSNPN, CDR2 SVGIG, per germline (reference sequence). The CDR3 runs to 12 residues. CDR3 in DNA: TGTGCCTGGAGTGTCTTGAGGGAAAAACTGTTTTTT. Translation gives CAWSVLREKLFF.

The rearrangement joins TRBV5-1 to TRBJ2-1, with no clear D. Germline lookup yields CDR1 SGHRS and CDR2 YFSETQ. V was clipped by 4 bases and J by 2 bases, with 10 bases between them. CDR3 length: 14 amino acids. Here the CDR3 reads CASSIEITYNEQFF. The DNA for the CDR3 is TGCGCCAGCAGCATAGAGATAACCTACAATGAGCAGTTCTTC.

The CDR3 nucleotides are TGCGCCAGCAGCTCCGGACATCAGAACACTGAAGCTTTCTTT. It codes for CASSSGHQNTEAFF. V gene TRBV5-1 combines with J gene TRBJ1-1; the D gene is possibly TRBD1 (5 bases). Trimming shortened V by 3 bases and J by 1 base, and 10 bases separated the two germline ends. CDR1 and CDR2 from the germline V gene are SGHRS and YFSETQ. The CDR3 spans 14 residues.

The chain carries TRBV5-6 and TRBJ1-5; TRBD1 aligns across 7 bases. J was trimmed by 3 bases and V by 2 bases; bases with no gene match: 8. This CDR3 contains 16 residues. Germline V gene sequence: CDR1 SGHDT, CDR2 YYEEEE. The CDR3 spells CASSFLGGGFNQPQHF. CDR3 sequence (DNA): TGTGCCAGCAGCTTTTTAGGAGGGGGCTTCAATCAGCCCCAGCATTTT. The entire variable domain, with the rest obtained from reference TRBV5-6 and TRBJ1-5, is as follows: DAGVTQSPTHLIKTRGQQVTLRCSPKSGHDTVSWYQQALGQGPQFIFQYYEEEERQRGNFPDRFSGHQFPNYSSELNVNALLLGDSALYLCASSFLGGGFNQPQHFGDGTRLSIL.

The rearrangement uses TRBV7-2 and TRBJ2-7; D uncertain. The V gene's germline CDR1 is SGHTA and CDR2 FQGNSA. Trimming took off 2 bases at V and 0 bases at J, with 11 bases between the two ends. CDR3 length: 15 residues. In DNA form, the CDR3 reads TGTGCCAGCAGCTTATTTGCTACGGGCTCCTACGAGCAGTACTTC. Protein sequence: CASSLFATGSYEQYF.

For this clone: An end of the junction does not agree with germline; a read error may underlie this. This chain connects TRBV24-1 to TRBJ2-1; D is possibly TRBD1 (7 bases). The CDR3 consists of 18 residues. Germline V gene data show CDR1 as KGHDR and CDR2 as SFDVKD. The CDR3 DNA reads TGCGCCGCAGGGGGGAATAGGATTCGGGAGCTAAATTACAATGAGCAGTTCTTC. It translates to CAAGGNRIRELNYNEQFF.

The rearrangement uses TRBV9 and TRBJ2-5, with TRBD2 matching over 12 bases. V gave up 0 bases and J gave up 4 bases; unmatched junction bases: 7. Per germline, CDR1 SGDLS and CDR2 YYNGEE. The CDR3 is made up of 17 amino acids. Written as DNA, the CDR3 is TGTGCCAGCAGCGTAGGGTCCCTAGCGGGAGGGGGAGAGACCCAGTACTTC. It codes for CASSVGSLAGGGETQYF.

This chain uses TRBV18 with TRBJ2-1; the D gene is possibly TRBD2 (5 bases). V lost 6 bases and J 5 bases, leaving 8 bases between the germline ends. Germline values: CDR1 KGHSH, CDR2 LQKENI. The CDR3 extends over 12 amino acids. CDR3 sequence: CASSRVNNEQFF. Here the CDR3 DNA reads TGTGCCAGCTCGCGGGTGAACAATGAGCAGTTCTTC. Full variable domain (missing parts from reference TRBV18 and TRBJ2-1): NAGVMQNPRHLVRRRGQEARLRCSPMKGHSHVYWYRQLPEEGLKFMVYLQKENIIDESGMPKERFSAEFPKEGPSILRIQQVVRGDSAAYFCASSRVNNEQFFGPGTRLTVL.

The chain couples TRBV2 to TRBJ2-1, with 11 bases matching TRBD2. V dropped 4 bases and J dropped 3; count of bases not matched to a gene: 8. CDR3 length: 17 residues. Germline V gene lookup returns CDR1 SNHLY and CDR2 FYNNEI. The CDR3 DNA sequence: TGTGCCAGCAGTGCTGGACTAGCGGGCACCCTCTACAATGAGCAGTTCTTC. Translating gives CASSAGLAGTLYNEQFF.

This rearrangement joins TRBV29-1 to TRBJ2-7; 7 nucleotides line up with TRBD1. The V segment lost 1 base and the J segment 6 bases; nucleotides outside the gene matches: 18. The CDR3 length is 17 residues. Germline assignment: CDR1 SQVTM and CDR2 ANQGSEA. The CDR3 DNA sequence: TGCAGCGTTGAAGGTGGCACGGGACAGCCGTTGGGTTCCGAGCAGTACTTC. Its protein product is CSVEGGTGQPLGSEQYF.